This TCR beta chain was identified in a study of blood T cell repertoires in COVID-19. Overall study: COVID-19 samples, acute and convalescent, were from the United States, Italy and Spain.

In the original processing: Scientists estimated how many nucleated cells there were by amplifying reference gene primers. Data came from immunoSEQ multiplex PCR; TCRdb stores just in-frame clones and leaves some out. The D gene and trimming were derived from the DNA, and the V and J assignments and clone size from that table. This sample has 240,000 or so clones, with about 82% found just once. V was pared by 2 bases and J by 2 bases, with 5 bases between. There are 13 residues in the CDR3. Germline CDR1 reads MGHRA; CDR2 reads YSYEKL. This clonotype was sampled from a man of 80 years or more with acute or convalescent COVID-19. The source material was peripheral blood. The chain combines TRBV4-1 with TRBJ2-3; D not resolved. As DNA, the CDR3 is TGCGCCAGCAGCCAATCCCTCACAGATACGCAGTATTTT. It translates to CASSQSLTDTQYF.